This TCR beta chain appears in the sequencing data of a study of CD39 and CD103 CD8 tumor-infiltrating T cells (dated by TCRdb to 2016 to 2019). About the full investigation: The repertoire comparisons shown came from four patients: one with an HPV-positive HNSCC, one with an HPV-negative HNSCC, one with ovarian cancer and one with melanoma. Deep sequencing of TCRbeta CDR3 was used to compare the repertoires of CD8 TIL subsets, defined by CD103 and CD39, with those of peripheral memory CD8 T cells. Findings and caveats that apply to the study as a whole: Compared with DN and SP CD8 TILs and with blood memory CD8 T cells, DP CD8 TILs appeared more oligoclonal, with the top 30 clonotypes covering about 50-86%. Clonotypes from DN TILs largely overlapped with peripheral memory CD8 repertoires, while clonotypes from DP TILs were only rarely found in blood or uninvolved lymph node.

No therapy was being received by patients at the time of sample collection, although prior treatments had ranged from chemotherapy, radiotherapy, surgery and immunotherapy to none. After thawing, cells were enriched for T lymphocytes using a negative-selection kit, and EpCAM beads were added for tumor-infiltrating lymphocytes. Memory CD8 T cells were sorted using a CD8+CD4-CD45RA- gate, without regard to whether the cells expressed CCR7. Before analysis, peripheral blood mononuclear cells were isolated on a Ficoll-Paque PLUS gradient and cryopreserved. Populations were sorted to approximately 99% purity on a FACSAria II, and cell pellets were frozen for TCR sequencing without culture. This clone is assessed as medium-sized (0.01 to 0.1%). Its cognate antigen has yet to be identified. No base quality information exists; no much larger clone differs at one position. From roughly 10,000 to 100,000 sorted cells per subset, genomic DNA was extracted using the DNeasy Blood and Tissue Kit. The immunoSEQ service sequenced and mapped the TCRbeta V-J or V-D-J regions, with coverage above 9x for each sample. As for the authors' bioinformatics: The analysis included only productive rearrangements exported from the immunoSEQ Analyzer platform, and clonality was assessed using the 500 most abundant clones. To quantify how much repertoires overlapped between populations, both the Morisita-Horn similarity index and the Jaccard index were used. Morisita-Horn similarity between CD8 T-cell subset TCR repertoires was measured in five to seven cancer patients. As stored in TCRdb, this immuneACCESS dataset retains in-frame rearrangements with V and J assigned. A fraction of the clones does not appear; measured against another copy, unresolved V genes explain less than half of the discrepancy, and the remainder lacks a known reason. The V and J calls and clone size come from that table; D and trimming were worked out from the DNA. The sample data list a few thousand clones, and roughly two thirds of these were observed just once. The ten largest make up 9% to 15% of the sample.

From a lookup of the germline V gene (reference sequence), CDR1 and CDR2 are SEHNR and FQNEAQ. V is cut by 6 bases and J by 0 bases, and the space between the germline ends is 15 bases. Including the terminal cysteine and phenylalanine, the CDR3 comprises 16 residues. Only the CDR3 DNA is retained, 48 bases long and in frame from the first base. This clonotype was obtained from a human donor with head and neck squamous cell carcinoma. The material sequenced was CD8+ T cells sorted from blood. The cell subset or site tag for this specimen amounts to: total memory CD8 T cells (CD45RA-CCR7+/-) from blood or uninvolved lymph node. The rearranged chain carries TRBV7-9 and TRBJ2-1, with TRBD2 perhaps the D gene, on 6 matching bases. The nucleotides are TGTGCCAGCAGTCGGACCGGGACTTCCTCCTACAATGAGCAGTTCTTC. Its translation reads: CASSRTGTSSYNEQFF.